The rows below give T cell receptor beta chains drawn from one sample of a study of OX40 agonist ivuxolimab in advanced cancers. TCRdb keeps only in-frame clones here, not all; method: immunoSEQ multiplex PCR. Seen here are 100,000 or so clones, around 86% observed once, and the top ten hold roughly 2.1%. Sequenced material: CD4+ or CD8+ T cells sorted from blood, taken in a trial of the OX40 agonist ivuxolimab. Source of these receptors: an adult with an advanced solid tumor such as melanoma, head and neck, liver or kidney cancer. CDR3s leave out the opening cysteine and the closing phenylalanine or tryptophan.

V gene: TRBV20-1
CDR3 protein: SARGALLAF

V gene: TRBV28
CDR3 protein: ASTRGVGEKLF

V gene: TRBV7-2
CDR3 protein: ASSLAGLAGGLSYEQY

V gene: TRBV7-3
CDR3 protein: ASSLVGTSGYNEQF

V gene: TRBV28
CDR3 protein: ASSTPTGELF

V gene: TRBV6-1
CDR3 protein: ASRRDSFNEKLF

V gene: TRBV7-9
CDR3 protein: ALQGAGNTGELF

V gene: TRBV5-1
CDR3 protein: ASSLVASGPEQY

V gene: TRBV7-9
CDR3 protein: ASSSRGLAGVRSYNEQF

V gene: TRBV19
CDR3 protein: ASKSERDGVNNEQF

V gene: TRBV5-1
CDR3 protein: ASSLGYRDNSYEQY

V gene: TRBV4-2
CDR3 protein: ASSQAITGMYNEQF

V gene: TRBV7-6
CDR3 protein: ASSFWTGGYEQY

V gene: TRBV2
CDR3 protein: ASSAGLADEKLF

V gene: TRBV25-1
CDR3 protein: ASSGWTGVSNEQF

V gene: TRBV19
CDR3 protein: ATSLSGTSDYPPN

V gene: TRBV9
CDR3 protein: ASSSGLPTDTQY

V gene: TRBV30
CDR3 protein: AWSAPGFNEKLF